This TCR beta chain stems from a study of CD8 T cells in Susac syndrome. With random hexamers, reverse transcription was performed on about 0.5 to 1 ug of RNA. TCRdb recomputed calls from the immunoSEQ multiplex PCR reads with MiXCR, one row per CDR3 protein. The profile covers about 430,000 distinct CDR3 sequences, with 75% to 90% appearing a single time and about 0.12% taken by the ten largest. In contrast to the negatively isolated CD8+ and CD4+ T cells, TEMRA cells were FACS-enriched. This sequence originates from a human donor with multiple sclerosis. The sequencing input was CD8+ T cells from PBMCs.

The CDR3 sequence: CASRIDRGYSPLHF. The CDR3 DNA is TGTGCCAGCAGGATCGACAGGGGGTATTCACCCCTCCACTTT. The chain couples TRBV6-2 or TRBV6-3 to TRBJ1-6; TRBD1 matches 9 bases. V lost 6 bases and J lost 8; bases outside the gene matches: 5. The CDR3 consists of 14 residues. Per germline, CDR1 MNHEY and CDR2 SVGEGT.